Below are 20 T cell receptor beta chains sequenced from a single sample in a study of cytomegalovirus exposure and HLA in healthy donors. 60 Vbeta and 13 Jbeta primers were used in PCR. The repertoire was sequenced with immunoSEQ multiplex PCR; TCRdb's copy has only in-frame clones and lacks some. Of fewer than 200,000 clones in the sample, around 84% were seen once. Source material: PBMCs. These receptors all stem from a young man in good health and CMV-seropositive.

The genes are TRBV30 and TRBJ2-1; TRBD2 aligns across 12 bases. The germline V gene has CDR1 GTSNPN and CDR2 SVGIG (reference sequence). Trimming at V came to 6 bases and at J to 7 bases, leaving 13 bases not matched to a gene. The CDR3 runs to 16 residues. DNA for the CDR3: TGTGCCTGTACGACCCTAGCGGGAGGGCCCGGGAATGAGCAGTTCTTC. It yields the protein CACTTLAGGPGNEQFF.

The V gene is TRBV5-6, the J gene TRBJ1-5; the D is unclear. The length of the CDR3 is 16 residues. Germline V gene sequence: CDR1 SGHDT, CDR2 YYEEEE. V lost 0 bases and J 7 bases, leaving 17 bases between the germline ends. The CDR3 here is CASSLARSPFWQPQHF. In nucleotides, the CDR3 is TGTGCCAGCAGCTTGGCCAGGTCCCCTTTTTGGCAGCCCCAGCATTTT.

This chain's CDR3 is CASSSRTGPNTGELFF. The CDR3 DNA follows: TGTGCCAGCAGCTCGCGGACTGGACCGAACACCGGGGAGCTGTTTTTT. This chain links TRBV7-2 with TRBJ2-2; D is possibly TRBD2 (5 bases). V gave up 4 bases and J gave up 0 bases, with 12 bases separating them. The CDR3 is made up of 16 amino acids. Per germline, CDR1 SGHTA and CDR2 FQGNSA.

The chain is built from TRBV11-3 and TRBJ2-5, with D perhaps TRBD1 (5 bases). Germline-derived CDR1 and CDR2 are SGHNT and YENEEA. The V end was cut by 5 bases, the J end by 1 base, with 11 bases between. CDR3 size: 14 residues. The CDR3 protein is CASSPGQTQETQYF. CDR3 nucleotides: TGTGCCAGCAGCCCCGGACAAACCCAAGAGACCCAGTACTTC.

The genes are TRBV29-1 and TRBJ2-1; D might be TRBD2 (5 bases). CDR3 length: 16 residues. V lost 0 bases and J 7 bases, leaving 19 bases between the germline ends. Germline V CDR1 and CDR2: SQVTM, ANQGSEA. This CDR3 reads CSVEDLGQEDWNEQFF. The CDR3 coding sequence is TGCAGCGTTGAAGATCTAGGCCAGGAGGATTGGAATGAGCAGTTCTTC.

Comment on this clone: Compared with germline, one end of the junction differs, possibly owing to a read error. V is TRBV7-9 and J is TRBJ1-1; TRBD1 might be the D (6 bases). The CDR3 has 17 residues. Per germline, CDR1 SEHNR and CDR2 FQNEAQ (reference sequence). This CDR3 is CSSSENRAIRGNTEAFF. The CDR3 nucleotides are TGTTCCAGCAGCGAAAACAGGGCCATCAGGGGCAACACTGAAGCTTTCTTT.

For this clone: The junction and the germline gene differ at one end; a read error may be behind it. This chain uses TRBV7-9 with TRBJ1-1; D is ambiguous. Germline assignment: CDR1 SEHNR and CDR2 FQNEAQ (reference sequence). The CDR3 extends over 14 amino acids. Here the CDR3 reads CSSSLVRPADEAFF. Here the CDR3 DNA reads TGTTCCAGCAGCTTAGTAAGGCCGGCGGATGAAGCTTTCTTT.

The rearrangement joins TRBV9 to TRBJ1-4; D is unresolved. Per the germline V gene, CDR1 is SGDLS and CDR2 is YYNGEE. Trimming took off 9 bases at V and 0 bases at J, with 9 bases between the two ends. The CDR3 has 13 residues. The CDR3 DNA follows: TGTGCCATGATCTATGCAACTAATGAAAAACTGTTTTTT. Protein sequence: CAMIYATNEKLFF.

The chain uses TRBV9 and TRBJ2-1; TRBD2 matches at 15 bases. The CDR3 length is 19 residues. J lost 7 bases, V lost 4 bases, and 15 bases had no gene match. Germline V gene sequence: CDR1 SGDLS, CDR2 YYNGEE. The CDR3 spells CASSPRTSGRARGKNEQFF. CDR3 coding DNA: TGTGCCAGCAGCCCAAGGACTAGCGGGAGGGCCCGTGGTAAGAATGAGCAGTTCTTC.

This clone was seen more than once but under ten times. The chain carries TRBV10-1 and TRBJ2-1; a weak D match, TRBD2 (5 bases). The CDR3 length is 14 residues. CDR1 WNHNN and CDR2 SYGVQD come from the germline V gene (reference sequence). V was shortened by 3 bases and J by 1 base, with 7 bases between the two germline ends. CDR3 coding DNA: TGCGCCAGCAGTGAACGGGATTCCTACAATGAGCAGTTCTTC. Translating gives CASSERDSYNEQFF.

The chain has TRBV5-6 and TRBJ2-1; tentative D call: TRBD2 (7 bases). CDR3 size: 15 residues. Germline CDR1 and CDR2: SGHDT and YYEEEE. V was clipped by 4 bases and J by 10 bases, with 21 bases between them. The DNA for the CDR3 is TGTGCCAGCAGCCTCCCGGGAGGAGGGGGGCGGGAGCAGTTCTTC. Translated: CASSLPGGGGREQFF.

This clone came up a few times. This sequence joins TRBV15 and TRBJ1-6, with D tentatively TRBD1 (6 bases). Between the trimmed V and J ends, which lost 3 bases and 9 bases, there was a span of 6 bases. The germline V gene has CDR1 LNHNV and CDR2 YYDKDF (reference sequence). The CDR3 sequence is 12 residues long. CDR3 region: CATSRDSSPLHF. CDR3 sequence (DNA): TGTGCCACCAGCAGGGACAGTTCACCCCTCCACTTT. The full variable domain, with the rest looked up from reference TRBV15 and TRBJ1-6, is DAMVIQNPRYQVTQFGKPVTLSCSQTLNHNVMYWYQQKSSQAPKLLFHYYDKDFNNEADTPDNFQSRRPNTSFCFLDIRSPGLGDTAMYLCATSRDSSPLHFGNGTRLTVT.

The chain links TRBV6-5 to TRBJ2-7; D gene ambiguous. The V end was cut by 0 bases, the J end by 2 bases, with 8 bases between. Germline V lookup: CDR1 MNHEY, CDR2 SVGAGI. The CDR3 is made up of 14 amino acids. CDR3 residues: CASSYSSHPYEQYF. The CDR3 nucleotides are TGTGCCAGCAGTTACTCGAGTCACCCCTACGAGCAGTACTTC.

This clone was counted a single time. The chain uses TRBV7-6 and TRBJ2-1, with unresolved D. V dropped 1 base and J dropped 6 bases, with 16 bases sitting between them. The V gene's germline CDR1 is SGHVS and CDR2 FNYEAQ. The CDR3 runs 16 residues. The DNA of the CDR3 is TGTGCCAGCAGCTTAGGGCCCAACTATTCGGCCAATGAGCAGTTCTTC. This translates into CASSLGPNYSANEQFF. Filled out from reference TRBV7-6 and TRBJ2-1, the complete variable domain reads GAGVSQSPRYKVTKRGQDVALRCDPISGHVSLYWYRQALGQGPEFLTYFNYEAQQDKSGLPNDRFSAERPEGSISTLTIQRTEQRDSAMYRCASSLGPNYSANEQFFGPGTRLTVL.

The V and J genes are TRBV11-2 and TRBJ2-4, with a possible D match to TRBD2 (6 bases). Germline loops: CDR1 SGHAT, CDR2 FQNNGV. This CDR3 is 14 amino acids long. V lost 8 bases and J lost 5, with 16 bases in between. CDR3 sequence (DNA): TGTGCCAGCCGACGGGGGTTTATTGAAAACATTCAGTACTTC. Its protein product is CASRRGFIENIQYF.

The J gene is TRBJ2-7, the V gene TRBV4-3; 8 nucleotides line up with TRBD1. Looked up from germline, CDR1 is LGHNA and CDR2 is YSLEER. The J segment lost 2 bases and the V segment lost 0 bases, leaving 6 bases of the junction unmatched. The CDR3 totals 16 residues. For the CDR3, the DNA is TGCGCCAGCAGCCAAGAGGGGAGACAGGGGACCTACGAGCAGTACGTC. Translation gives CASSQEGRQGTYEQYV.

The genes are TRBV4-1 and TRBJ1-2; D call uncertain. With 1 base removed from V and 0 bases from J, the gap between germline ends came to 3 bases. There are 13 residues in the CDR3. Germline CDR1 is MGHRA and CDR2 is YSYEKL. CDR3 in amino acids: CASSQVTNYGYTF. The CDR3, as DNA: TGCGCCAGCAGCCAAGTAACTAACTATGGCTACACCTTC.

V is TRBV4-3 and J is TRBJ2-3; 11 bases fit TRBD2. The ends lost 0 bases at V and 5 bases at J; junction bases unmatched: 10. Germline V gene lookup returns CDR1 LGHNA and CDR2 YSLEER. The CDR3 has 18 residues. The CDR3 spells CASSQEELAGAPGDTQYF. CDR3 DNA sequence: TGCGCCAGCAGCCAAGAGGAACTAGCGGGGGCCCCAGGAGATACGCAGTATTTT.

This clone has a handful of counts. This sequence joins TRBV4-3 and TRBJ1-1, with a tentative D call TRBD1 (5 bases). Trimming shortened V by 2 bases and J by 3 bases, and 13 bases separated the two germline ends. The CDR3 spans 15 residues. Germline V CDR1 and CDR2: LGHNA, YSLEER. The CDR3 nucleotides are TGCGCCAGCAGCCAATATGTGGGGGGGGACACTGAAGCTTTCTTT. This encodes CASSQYVGGDTEAFF.

The chain links TRBV4-3 to TRBJ2-6; tentatively, D is TRBD2 (5 bases). Germline V lookup: CDR1 LGHNA, CDR2 YSLEER. Trimming left V 0 bases short and J 0 bases short, with 21 bases between. The CDR3 is 21 residues long. The CDR3 region is CASSQDVRTQGSNSGANVLTF. CDR3 in DNA: TGCGCCAGCAGCCAAGACGTGAGGACTCAAGGCAGCAACTCTGGGGCCAACGTCCTGACTTTC.